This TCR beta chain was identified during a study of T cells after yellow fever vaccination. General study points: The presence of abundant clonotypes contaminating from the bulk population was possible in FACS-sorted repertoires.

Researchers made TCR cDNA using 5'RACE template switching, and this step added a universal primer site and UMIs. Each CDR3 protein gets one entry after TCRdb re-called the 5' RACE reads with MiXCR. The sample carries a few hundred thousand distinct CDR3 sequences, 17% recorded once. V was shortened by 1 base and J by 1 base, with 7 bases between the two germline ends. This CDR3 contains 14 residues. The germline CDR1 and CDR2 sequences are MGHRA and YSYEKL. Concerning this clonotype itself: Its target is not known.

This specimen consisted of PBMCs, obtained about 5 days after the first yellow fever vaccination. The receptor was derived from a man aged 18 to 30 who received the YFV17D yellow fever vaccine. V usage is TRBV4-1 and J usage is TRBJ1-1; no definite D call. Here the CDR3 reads CASSQVNRNTEAFF. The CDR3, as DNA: TGCGCCAGCAGCCAAGTGAACAGGAACACTGAAGCTTTCTTT.